Listed below are T cell receptor beta chains from one sample, sequenced in a study of T-cell reconstitution after alpha-beta-depleted transplantation in children. TCRdb re-called the PCR reads with MiXCR, one entry per CDR3 protein. The top ten clones hold around 15% of a sample with fewer than 550,000 distinct CDR3 sequences, about an eighth of them seen once. Sequences were derived from PBMCs, mostly from graft donor cells, sampled 180 days after TCRalphabeta/CD19-depleted stem cell transplant. The receptors were sampled from a female patient aged 2-9 years who had a stem cell transplant for aplastic anemia, so the T cells may come from the graft donor. Both conserved end residues are part of each CDR3. A D gene is named only where the DNA matches it firmly.

V gene: TRBV6-2/TRBV6-3
D gene: TRBD1
CDR3 protein: CASSRRADRAYEQYF

V gene: TRBV6-1
D gene: .
CDR3 protein: CASSPAGGDYGYTF

V gene: TRBV5-6
D gene: .
CDR3 protein: CASSGGPGAWSQPQHF

V gene: TRBV13
D gene: .
CDR3 protein: CASSFRPNYEQYF

V gene: TRBV20-1
D gene: TRBD1
CDR3 protein: CSASSGTGDQPQHF

V gene: TRBV28
D gene: .
CDR3 protein: CASSLPYGSNQPQHF

V gene: TRBV5-1
D gene: .
CDR3 protein: CASSSGLVQETQYF

V gene: TRBV25-1
D gene: TRBD1
CDR3 protein: CASSVGQGSYEQFF

V gene: TRBV6-1
D gene: TRBD2
CDR3 protein: CASSFFHRDYPRETQYF

V gene: TRBV15
D gene: TRBD1
CDR3 protein: CATNTGTGYGYTF

V gene: TRBV15
D gene: TRBD1
CDR3 protein: CATRDSSYEQYF

V gene: TRBV6-1
D gene: .
CDR3 protein: CASSSPSGDEQYF